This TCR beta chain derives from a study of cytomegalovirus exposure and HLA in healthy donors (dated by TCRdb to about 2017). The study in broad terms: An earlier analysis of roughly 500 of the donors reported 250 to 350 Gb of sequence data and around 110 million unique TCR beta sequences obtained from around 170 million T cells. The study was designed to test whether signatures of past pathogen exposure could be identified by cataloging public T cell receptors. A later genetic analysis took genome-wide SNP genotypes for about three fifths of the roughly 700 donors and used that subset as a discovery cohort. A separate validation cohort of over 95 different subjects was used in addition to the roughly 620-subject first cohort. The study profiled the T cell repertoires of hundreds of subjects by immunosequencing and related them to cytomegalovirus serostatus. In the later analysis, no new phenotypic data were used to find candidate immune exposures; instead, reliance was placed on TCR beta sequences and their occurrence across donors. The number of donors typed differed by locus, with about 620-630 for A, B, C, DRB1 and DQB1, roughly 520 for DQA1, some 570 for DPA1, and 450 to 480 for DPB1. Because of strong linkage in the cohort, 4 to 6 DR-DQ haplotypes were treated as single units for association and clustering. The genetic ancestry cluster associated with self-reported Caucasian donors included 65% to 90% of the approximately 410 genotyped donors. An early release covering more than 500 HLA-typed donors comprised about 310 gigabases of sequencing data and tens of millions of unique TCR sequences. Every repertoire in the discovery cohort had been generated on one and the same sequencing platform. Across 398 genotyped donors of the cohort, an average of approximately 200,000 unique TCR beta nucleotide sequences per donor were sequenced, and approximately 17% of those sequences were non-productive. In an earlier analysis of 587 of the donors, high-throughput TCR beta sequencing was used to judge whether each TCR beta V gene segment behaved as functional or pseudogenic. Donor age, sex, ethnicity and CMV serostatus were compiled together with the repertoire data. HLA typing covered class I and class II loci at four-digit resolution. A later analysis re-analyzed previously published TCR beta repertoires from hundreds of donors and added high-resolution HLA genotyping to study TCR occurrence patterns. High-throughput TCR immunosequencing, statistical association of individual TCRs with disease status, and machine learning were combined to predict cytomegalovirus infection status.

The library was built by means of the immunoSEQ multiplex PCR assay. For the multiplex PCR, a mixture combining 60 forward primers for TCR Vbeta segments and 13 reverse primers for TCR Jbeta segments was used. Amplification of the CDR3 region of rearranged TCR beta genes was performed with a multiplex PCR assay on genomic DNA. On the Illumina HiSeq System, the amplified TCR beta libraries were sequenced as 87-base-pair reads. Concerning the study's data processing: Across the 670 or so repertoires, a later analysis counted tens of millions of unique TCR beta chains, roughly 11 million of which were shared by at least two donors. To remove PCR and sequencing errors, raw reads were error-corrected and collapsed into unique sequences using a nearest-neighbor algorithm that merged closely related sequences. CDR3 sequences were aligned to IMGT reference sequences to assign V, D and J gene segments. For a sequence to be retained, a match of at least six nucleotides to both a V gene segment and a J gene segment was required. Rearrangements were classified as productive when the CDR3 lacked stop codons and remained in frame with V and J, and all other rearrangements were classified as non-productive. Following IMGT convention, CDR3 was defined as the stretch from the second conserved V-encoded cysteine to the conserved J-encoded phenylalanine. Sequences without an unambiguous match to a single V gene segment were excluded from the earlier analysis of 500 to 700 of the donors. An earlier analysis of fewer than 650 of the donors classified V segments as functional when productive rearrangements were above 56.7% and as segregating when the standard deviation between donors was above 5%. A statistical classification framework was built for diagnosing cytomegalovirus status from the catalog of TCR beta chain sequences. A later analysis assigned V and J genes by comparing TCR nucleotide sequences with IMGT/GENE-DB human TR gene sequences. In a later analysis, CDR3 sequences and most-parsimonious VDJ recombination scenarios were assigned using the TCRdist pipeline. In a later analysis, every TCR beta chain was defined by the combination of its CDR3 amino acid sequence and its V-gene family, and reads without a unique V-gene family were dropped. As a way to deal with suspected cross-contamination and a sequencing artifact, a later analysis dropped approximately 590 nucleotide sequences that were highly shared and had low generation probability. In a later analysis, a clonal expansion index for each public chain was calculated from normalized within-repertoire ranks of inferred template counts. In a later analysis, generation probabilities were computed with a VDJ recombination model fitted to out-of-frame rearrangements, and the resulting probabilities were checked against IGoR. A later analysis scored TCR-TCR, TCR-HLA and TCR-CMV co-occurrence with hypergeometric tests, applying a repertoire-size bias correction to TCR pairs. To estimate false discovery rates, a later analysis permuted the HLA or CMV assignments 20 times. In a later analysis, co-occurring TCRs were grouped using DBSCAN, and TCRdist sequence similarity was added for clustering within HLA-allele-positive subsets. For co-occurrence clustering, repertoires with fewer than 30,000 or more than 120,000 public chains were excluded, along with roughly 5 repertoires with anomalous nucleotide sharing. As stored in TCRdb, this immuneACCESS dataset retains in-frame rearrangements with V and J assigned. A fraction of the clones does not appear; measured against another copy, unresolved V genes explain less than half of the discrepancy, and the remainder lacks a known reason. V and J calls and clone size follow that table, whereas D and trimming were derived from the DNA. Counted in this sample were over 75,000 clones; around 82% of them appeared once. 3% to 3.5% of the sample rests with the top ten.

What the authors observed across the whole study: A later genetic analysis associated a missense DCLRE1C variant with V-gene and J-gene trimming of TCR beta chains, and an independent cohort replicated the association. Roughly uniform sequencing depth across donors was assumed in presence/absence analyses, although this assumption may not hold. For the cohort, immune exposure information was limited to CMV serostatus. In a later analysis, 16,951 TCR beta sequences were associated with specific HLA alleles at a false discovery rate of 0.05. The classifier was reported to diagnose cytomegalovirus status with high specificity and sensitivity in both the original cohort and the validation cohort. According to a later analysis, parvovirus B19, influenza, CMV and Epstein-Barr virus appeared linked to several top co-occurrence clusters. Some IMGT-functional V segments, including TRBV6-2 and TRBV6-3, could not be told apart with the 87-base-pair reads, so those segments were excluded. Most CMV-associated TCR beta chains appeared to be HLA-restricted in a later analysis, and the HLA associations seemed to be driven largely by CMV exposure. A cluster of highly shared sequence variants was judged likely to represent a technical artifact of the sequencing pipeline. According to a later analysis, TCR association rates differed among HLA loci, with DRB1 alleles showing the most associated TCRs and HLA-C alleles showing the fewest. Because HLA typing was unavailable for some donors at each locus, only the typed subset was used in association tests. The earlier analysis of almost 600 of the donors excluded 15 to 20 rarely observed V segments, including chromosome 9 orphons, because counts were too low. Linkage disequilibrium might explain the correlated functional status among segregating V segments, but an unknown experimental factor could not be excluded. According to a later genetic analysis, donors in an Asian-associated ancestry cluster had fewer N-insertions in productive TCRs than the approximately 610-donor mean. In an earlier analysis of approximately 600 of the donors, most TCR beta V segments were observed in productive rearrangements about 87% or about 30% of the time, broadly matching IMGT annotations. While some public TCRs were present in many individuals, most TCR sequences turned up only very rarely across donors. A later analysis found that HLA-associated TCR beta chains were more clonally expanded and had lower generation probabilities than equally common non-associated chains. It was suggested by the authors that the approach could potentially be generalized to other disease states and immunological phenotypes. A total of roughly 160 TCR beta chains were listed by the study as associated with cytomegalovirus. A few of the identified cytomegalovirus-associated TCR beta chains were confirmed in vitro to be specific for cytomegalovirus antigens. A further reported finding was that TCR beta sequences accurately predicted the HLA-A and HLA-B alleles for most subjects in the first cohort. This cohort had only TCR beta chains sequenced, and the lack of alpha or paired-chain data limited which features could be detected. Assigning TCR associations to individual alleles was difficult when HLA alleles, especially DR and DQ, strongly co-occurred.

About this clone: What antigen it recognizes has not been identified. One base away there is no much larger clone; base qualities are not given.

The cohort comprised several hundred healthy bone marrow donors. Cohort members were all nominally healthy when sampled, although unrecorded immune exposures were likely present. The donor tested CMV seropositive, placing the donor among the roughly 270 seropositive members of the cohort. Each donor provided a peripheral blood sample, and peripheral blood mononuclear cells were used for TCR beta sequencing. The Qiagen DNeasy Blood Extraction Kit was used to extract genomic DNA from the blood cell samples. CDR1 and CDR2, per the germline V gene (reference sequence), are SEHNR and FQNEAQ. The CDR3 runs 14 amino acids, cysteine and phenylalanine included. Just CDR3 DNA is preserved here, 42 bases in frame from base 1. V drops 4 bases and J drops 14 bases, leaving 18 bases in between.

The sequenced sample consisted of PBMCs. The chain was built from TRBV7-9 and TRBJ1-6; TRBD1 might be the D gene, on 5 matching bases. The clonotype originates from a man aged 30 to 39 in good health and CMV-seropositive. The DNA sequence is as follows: TGTGCCAGCAGCTCTGGGCGCCTCGGAGGGGCCCTCCACTTT. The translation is CASSSGRLGGALHF.